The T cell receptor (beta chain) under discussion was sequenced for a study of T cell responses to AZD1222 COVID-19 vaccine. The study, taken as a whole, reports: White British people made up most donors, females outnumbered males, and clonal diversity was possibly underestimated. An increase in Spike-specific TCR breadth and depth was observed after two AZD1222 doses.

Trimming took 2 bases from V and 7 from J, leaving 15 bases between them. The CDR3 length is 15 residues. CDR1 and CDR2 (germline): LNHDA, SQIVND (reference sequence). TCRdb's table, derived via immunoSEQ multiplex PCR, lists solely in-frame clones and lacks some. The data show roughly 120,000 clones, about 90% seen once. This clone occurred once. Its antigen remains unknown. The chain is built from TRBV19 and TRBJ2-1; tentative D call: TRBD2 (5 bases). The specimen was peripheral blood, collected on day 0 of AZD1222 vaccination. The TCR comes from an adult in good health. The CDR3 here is CASSIRLVEGNEQFF. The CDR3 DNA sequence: TGTGCCAGTAGTATAAGACTTGTAGAGGGAAATGAGCAGTTCTTC.